This record looks at one T cell receptor (beta chain) sequence and its context. Its antigen is undetermined. Profiling relied on immunoSEQ multiplex PCR, and the TCRdb table lists in-frame clones only, not all of them. The table has approximately 30,000 clones, 75% to 90% seen once. The data were taken from a study of radiotherapy plus CTLA-4 blockade in lung cancer. J lost 7 bases, V lost 5 bases, and 2 bases had no gene match. The V gene's germline CDR1 is MDHEN and CDR2 SYDVKM. The CDR3 spans 13 residues. Findings and caveats of the study: Radiotherapy with ipilimumab was followed by blood expansion of tumor-derived clones.

The receptor was isolated from a human donor with non-small cell lung cancer that progressed on radiotherapy plus ipilimumab. The sample was peripheral blood, taken from a patient treated with radiotherapy plus ipilimumab. The V call is TRBV28, the J call TRBJ1-6, with 7 bases fitting TRBD1. DNA for the CDR3: TGTGCCAGCAGTCAACAGGGGAATTCACCCCTCCACTTT. This sequence encodes CASSQQGNSPLHF. The entire variable domain, with the rest obtained from reference TRBV28 and TRBJ1-6, is as follows: DVKVTQSSRYLVKRTGEKVFLECVQDMDHENMFWYRQDPGLGLRLIYFSYDVKMKEKGDIPEGYSVSREKKERFSLILESASTNQTSMYLCASSQQGNSPLHFGNGTRLTVT.